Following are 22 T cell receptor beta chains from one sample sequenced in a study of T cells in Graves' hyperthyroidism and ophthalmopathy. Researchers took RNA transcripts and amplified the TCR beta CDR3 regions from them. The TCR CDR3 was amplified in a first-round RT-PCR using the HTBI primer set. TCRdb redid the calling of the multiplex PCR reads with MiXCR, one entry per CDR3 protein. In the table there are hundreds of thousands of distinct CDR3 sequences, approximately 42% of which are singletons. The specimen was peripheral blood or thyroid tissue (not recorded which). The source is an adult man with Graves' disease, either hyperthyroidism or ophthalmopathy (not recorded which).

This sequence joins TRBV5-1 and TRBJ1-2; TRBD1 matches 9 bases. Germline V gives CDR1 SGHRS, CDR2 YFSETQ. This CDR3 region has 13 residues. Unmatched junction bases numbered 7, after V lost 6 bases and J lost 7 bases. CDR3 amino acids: CASTGTGHVGYTF. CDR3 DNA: TGCGCCAGCACCGGGACAGGGCATGTTGGCTACACCTTC.

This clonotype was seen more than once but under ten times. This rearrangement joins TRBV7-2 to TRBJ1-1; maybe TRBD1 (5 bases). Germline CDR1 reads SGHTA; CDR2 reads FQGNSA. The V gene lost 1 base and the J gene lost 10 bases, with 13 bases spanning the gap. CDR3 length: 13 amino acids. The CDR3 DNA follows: TGTGCCAGCAGCTTAGAAAGACAGCAGGGAGCTTTCTTT. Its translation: CASSLERQQGAFF.

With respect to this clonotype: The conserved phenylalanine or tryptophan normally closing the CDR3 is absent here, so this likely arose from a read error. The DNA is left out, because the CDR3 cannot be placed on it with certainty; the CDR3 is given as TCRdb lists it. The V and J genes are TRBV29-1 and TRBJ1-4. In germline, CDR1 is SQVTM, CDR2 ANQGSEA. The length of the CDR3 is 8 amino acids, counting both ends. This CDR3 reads CSVRDGRY.

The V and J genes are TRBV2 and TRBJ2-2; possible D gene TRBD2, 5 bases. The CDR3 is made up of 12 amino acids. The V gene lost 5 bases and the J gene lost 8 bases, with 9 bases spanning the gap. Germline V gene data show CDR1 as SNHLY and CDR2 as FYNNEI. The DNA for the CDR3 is TGTGCCAGCAGTTTACGCGGGGGGGAGCTGTTTTTT. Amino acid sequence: CASSLRGGELFF.

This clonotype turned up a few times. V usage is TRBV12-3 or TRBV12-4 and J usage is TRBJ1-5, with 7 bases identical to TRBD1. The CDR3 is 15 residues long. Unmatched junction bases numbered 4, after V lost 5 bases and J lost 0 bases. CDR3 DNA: TGTGCCAGCAGTACACAGGGGCCTAGCAATCAGCCCCAGCATTTT. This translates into CASSTQGPSNQPQHF.

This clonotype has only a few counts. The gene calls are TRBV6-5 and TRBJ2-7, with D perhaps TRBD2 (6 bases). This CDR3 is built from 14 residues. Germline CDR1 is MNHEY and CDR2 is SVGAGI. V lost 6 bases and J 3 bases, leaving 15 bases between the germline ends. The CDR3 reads CASRHGGEGYEQYF. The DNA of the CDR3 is TGTGCCAGCAGACACGGAGGGGAAGGCTACGAGCAGTACTTC.

The CDR3 region has the DNA TGTGCCAGCAGCTCACCACGACAGGGCGATGGCTACACCTTC. Its translation: CASSSPRQGDGYTF. V gene TRBV11-2 combines with J gene TRBJ1-2, with 7 positions matching TRBD1. The ends lost 4 bases at V and 6 bases at J; junction bases unmatched: 8. The CDR3 totals 14 residues. CDR1 is SGHAT and CDR2 is FQNNGV in the germline V gene.

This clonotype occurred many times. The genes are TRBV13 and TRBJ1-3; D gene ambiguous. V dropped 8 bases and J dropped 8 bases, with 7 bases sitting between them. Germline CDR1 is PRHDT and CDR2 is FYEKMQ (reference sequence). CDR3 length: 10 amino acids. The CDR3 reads CASVPYTIYF. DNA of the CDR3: TGTGCCAGCGTACCTTACACCATATATTTT.

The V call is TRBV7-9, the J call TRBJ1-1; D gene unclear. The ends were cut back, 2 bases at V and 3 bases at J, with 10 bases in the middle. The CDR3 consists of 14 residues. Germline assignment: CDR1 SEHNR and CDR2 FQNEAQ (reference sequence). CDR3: CASSLHRIDTEAFF. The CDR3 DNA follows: TGTGCCAGCAGCTTACACAGAATCGACACTGAAGCTTTCTTT.

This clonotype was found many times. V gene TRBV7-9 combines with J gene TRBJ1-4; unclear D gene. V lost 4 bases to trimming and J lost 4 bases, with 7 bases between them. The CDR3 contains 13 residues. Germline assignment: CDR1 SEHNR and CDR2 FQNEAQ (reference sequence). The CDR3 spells CASSYEINEKLFF. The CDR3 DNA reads TGTGCCAGCAGCTACGAGATTAATGAAAAACTGTTTTTT.

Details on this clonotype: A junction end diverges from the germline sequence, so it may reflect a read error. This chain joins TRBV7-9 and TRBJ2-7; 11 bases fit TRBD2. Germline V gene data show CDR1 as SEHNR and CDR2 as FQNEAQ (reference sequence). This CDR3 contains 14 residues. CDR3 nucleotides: TGTGCCAGCAACTTAGGTAGCGGGAGGGACGAGCAGTACTTC. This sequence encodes CASNLGSGRDEQYF.

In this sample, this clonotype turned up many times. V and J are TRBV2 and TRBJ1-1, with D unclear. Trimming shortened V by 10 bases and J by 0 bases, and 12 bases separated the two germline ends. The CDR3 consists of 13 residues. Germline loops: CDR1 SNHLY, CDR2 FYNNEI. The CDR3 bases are TGTGCCATCGTAGACATCTTGAACACTGAAGCTTTCTTT. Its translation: CAIVDILNTEAFF. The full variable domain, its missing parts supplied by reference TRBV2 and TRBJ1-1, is EPEVTQTPSHQVTQMGQEVILRCVPISNHLYFYWYRQILGQKVEFLVSFYNNEISEKSEIFDDQFSVERPDGSNFTLKIRSTKLEDSAMYFCAIVDILNTEAFFGQGTRLTVV.

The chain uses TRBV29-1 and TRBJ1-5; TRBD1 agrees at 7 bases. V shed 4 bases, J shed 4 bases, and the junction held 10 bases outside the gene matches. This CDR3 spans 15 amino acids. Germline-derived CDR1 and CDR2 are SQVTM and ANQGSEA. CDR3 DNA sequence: TGCAGCGTTGTCGACAGGGCGGATATTAATCAGCCCCAGCATTTT. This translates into CSVVDRADINQPQHF.

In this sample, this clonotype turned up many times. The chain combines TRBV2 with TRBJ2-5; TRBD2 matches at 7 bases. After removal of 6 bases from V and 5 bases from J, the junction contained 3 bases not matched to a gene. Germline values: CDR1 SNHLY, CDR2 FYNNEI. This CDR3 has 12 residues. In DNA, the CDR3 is TGTGCCAGCAGGACAGCGGGGGAGACCCAGTACTTC. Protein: CASRTAGETQYF.

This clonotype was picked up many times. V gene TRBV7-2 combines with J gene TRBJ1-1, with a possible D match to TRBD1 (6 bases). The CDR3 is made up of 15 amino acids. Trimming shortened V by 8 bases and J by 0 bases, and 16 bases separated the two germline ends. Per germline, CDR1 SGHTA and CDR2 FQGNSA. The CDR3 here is CASVSAGAMNTEAFF. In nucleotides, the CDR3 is TGTGCCAGCGTGAGTGCGGGGGCCATGAACACTGAAGCTTTCTTT.

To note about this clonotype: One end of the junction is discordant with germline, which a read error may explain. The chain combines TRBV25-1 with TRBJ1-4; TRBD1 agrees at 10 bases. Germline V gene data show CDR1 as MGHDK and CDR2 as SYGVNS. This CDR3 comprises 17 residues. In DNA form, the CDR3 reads TGTGCCAGCAGTGCAATCCGTGGGACAGGGGCGAATGAAAAACTGTCTTTT. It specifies CASSAIRGTGANEKLSF. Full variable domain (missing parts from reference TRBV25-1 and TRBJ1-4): EADIYQTPRYLVIGTGKKITLECSQTMGHDKMYWYQQDPGMELHLIHYSYGVNSTEKGDLSSESTVSRIRTEHFPLTLESARPSHTSQYLCASSAIRGTGANEKLSFGSGTQLSVL.

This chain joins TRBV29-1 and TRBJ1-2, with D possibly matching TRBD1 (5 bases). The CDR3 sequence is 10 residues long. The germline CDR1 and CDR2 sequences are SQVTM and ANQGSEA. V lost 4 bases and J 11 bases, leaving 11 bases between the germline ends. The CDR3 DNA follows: TGCAGCGTTGCTGGCGGACAATACACCTTC. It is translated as CSVAGGQYTF.

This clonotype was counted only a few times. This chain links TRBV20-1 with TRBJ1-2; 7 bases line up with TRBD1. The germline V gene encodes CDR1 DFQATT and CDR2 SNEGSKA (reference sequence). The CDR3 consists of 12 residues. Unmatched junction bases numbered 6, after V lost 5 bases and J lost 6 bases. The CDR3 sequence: CSAVLTGHGYTF. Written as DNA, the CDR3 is TGCAGTGCTGTCCTGACAGGGCATGGCTACACCTTC.

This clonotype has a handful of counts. CDR3 sequence reads: CASSVEAGDYEQYF. CDR3 nucleotide sequence: TGTGCCAGCAGCGTAGAGGCGGGTGACTACGAGCAGTACTTC. The V and J genes are TRBV9 and TRBJ2-7; D might be TRBD2 (5 bases). V was clipped by 0 bases and J by 3 bases, with 10 bases between them. The CDR3 loop spans 14 amino acids. Germline loops: CDR1 SGDLS, CDR2 YYNGEE.

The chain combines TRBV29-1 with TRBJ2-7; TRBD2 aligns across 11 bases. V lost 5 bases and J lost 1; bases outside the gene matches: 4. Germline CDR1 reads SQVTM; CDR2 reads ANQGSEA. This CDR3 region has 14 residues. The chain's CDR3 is CSVRPSGRSYEQYF. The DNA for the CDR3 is TGCAGCGTTCGGCCTAGCGGGAGGTCCTACGAGCAGTACTTC.

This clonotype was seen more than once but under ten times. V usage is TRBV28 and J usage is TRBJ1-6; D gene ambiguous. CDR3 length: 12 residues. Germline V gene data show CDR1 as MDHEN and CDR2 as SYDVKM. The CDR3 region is CVSGSGNSPLHF. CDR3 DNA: TGTGTCTCGGGGTCGGGTAATTCACCCCTCCACTTT. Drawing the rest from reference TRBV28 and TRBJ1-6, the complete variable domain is DVKVTQSSRYLVKRTGEKVFLECVQDMDHENMFWYRQDPGLGLRLIYFSYDVKMKEKGDIPEGYSVSREKKERFSLILESASTNQTSMYLCVSGSGNSPLHFGNGTRLTVT.

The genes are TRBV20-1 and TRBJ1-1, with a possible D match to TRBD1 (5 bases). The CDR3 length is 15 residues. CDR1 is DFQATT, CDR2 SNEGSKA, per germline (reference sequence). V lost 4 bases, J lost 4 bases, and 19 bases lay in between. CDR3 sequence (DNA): TGCAGTGCTACCGACAGTCAGAAGGCGTTCACTGAAGCTTTCTTT. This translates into CSATDSQKAFTEAFF.